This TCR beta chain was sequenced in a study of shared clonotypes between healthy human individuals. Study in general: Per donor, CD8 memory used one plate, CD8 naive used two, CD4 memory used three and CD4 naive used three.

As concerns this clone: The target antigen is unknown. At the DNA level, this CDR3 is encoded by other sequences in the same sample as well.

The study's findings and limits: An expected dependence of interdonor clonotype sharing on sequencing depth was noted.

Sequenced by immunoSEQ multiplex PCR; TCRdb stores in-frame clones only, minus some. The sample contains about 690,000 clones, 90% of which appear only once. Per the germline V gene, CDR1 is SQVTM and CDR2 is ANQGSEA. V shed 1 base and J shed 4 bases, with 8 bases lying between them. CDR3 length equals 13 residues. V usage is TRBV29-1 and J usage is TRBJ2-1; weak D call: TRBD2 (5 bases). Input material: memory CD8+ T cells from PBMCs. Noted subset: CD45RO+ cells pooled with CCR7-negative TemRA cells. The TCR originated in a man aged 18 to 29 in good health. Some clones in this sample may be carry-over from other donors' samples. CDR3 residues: CSVEGTGYNEQFF. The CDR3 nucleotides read TGCAGCGTTGAAGGGACTGGGTACAATGAGCAGTTCTTC.